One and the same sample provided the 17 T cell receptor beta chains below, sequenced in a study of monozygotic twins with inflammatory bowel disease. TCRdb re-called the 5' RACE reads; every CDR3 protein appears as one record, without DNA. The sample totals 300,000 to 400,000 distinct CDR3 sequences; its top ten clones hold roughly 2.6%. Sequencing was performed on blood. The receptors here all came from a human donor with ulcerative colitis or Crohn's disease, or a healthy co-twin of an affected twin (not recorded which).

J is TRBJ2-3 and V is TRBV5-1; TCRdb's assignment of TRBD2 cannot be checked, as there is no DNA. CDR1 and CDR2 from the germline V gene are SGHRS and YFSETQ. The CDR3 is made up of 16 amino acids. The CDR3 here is CASSYTSGGAADTQYF. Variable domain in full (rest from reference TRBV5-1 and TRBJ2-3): KAGVTQTPRYLIKTRGQQVTLSCSPISGHRSVSWYQQTPGQGLQFLFEYFSETQRNKGNFPGRFSGRQFSNSRSEMNVSTLELGDSALYLCASSYTSGGAADTQYFGPGTRLTVL.

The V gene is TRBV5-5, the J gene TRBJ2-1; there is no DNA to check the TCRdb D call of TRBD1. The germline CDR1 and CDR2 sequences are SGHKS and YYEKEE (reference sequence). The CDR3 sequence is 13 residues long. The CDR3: CASSLIGAREQFF.

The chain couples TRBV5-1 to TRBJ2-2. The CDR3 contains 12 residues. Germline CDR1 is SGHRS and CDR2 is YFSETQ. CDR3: CASSEISGELFF.

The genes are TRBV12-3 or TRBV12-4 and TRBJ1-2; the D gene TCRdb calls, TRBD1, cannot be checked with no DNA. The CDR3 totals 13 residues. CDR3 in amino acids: CASSLAGGGGYTF.

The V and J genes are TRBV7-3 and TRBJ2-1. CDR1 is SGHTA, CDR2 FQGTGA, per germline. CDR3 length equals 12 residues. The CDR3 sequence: CASSENYNEQFF.

This CDR3 reads CASSFKGAAGELFF. V is TRBV7-9 and J is TRBJ2-2; the D gene TCRdb calls, TRBD1, cannot be checked with no DNA. From germline, CDR1 is SEHNR and CDR2 FQNEAQ (reference sequence). CDR3 length equals 14 residues. The full variable domain, completed using reference TRBV7-9 and TRBJ2-2, is DTGVSQNPRHKITKRGQNVTFRCDPISEHNRLYWYRQTLGQGPEFLTYFQNEAQLEKSRLLSDRFSAERPKGSFSTLEIQRTEQGDSAMYLCASSFKGAAGELFFGEGSRLTVL.

This CDR3 is CASSYLSQGEAFF. The chain joins TRBV6-2 or TRBV6-3 to TRBJ1-1; TCRdb names TRBD1, which stays unverified in the absence of DNA. Germline V lookup: CDR1 MNHEY, CDR2 SVGEGT. CDR3 length equals 13 residues.

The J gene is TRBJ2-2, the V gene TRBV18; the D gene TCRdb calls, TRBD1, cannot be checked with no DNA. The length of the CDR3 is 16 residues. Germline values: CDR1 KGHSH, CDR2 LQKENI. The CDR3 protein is CASSPTGNSLTGELFF.

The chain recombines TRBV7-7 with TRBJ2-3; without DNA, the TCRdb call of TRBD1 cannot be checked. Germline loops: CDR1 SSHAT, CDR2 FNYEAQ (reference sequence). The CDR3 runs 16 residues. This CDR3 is CASSLGGGQGMDTQYF.

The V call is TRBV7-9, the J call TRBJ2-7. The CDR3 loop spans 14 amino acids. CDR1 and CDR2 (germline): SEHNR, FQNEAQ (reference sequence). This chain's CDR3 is CASSLDGYDYEQYF.

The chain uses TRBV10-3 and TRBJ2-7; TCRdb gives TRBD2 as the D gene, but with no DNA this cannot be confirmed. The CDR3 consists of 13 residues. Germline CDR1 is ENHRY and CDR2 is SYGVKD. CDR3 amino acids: CAISGEAGSEQYF.

The CDR3 loop is CASSQADRVGNQPQHF. The chain employs TRBV18 and TRBJ1-5; TCRdb gives TRBD1 as the D gene, but with no DNA this cannot be confirmed. The germline V gene has CDR1 KGHSH and CDR2 LQKENI. The CDR3 runs to 16 residues. The full variable domain, in which reference TRBV18 and TRBJ1-5 provide the parts outside the CDR3, is NAGVMQNPRHLVRRRGQEARLRCSPMKGHSHVYWYRQLPEEGLKFMVYLQKENIIDESGMPKERFSAEFPKEGPSILRIQQVVRGDSAAYFCASSQADRVGNQPQHFGDGTRLSIL.

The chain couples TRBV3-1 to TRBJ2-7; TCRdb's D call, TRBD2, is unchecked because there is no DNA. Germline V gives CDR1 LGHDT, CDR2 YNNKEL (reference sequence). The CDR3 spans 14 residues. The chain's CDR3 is CASSQDRGLIEQYF.

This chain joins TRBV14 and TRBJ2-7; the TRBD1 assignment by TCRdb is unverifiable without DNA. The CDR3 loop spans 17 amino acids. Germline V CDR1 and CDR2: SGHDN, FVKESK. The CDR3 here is CASSLRLGTGIAYEQYF.

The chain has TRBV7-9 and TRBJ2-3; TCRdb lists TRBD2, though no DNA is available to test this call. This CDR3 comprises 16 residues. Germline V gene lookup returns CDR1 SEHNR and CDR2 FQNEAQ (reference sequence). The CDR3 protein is CASSSGTSASTDTQYF.

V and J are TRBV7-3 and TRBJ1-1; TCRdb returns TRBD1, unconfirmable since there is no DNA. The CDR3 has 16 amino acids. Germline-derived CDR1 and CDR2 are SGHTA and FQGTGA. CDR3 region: CASSPGGSKVNTEAFF.

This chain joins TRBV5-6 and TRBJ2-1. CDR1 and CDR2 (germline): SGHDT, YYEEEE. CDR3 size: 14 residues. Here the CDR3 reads CASSLGPGNNEQFF.